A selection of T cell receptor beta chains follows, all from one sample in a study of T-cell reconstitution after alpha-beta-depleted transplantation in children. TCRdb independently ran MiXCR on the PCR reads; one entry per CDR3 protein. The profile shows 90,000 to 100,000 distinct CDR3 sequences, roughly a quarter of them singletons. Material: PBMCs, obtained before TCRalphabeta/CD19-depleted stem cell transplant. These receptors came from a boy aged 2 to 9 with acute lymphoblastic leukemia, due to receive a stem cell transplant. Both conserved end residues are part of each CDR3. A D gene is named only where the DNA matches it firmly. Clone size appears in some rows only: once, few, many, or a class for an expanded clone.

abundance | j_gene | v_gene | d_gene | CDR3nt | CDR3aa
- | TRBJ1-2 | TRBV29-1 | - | TGCAGCGTTGTGTTCGGGTCCCGAGAGTATGGCTACACCTTC | CSVVFGSREYGYTF
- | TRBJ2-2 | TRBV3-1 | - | TGTGCCAGCAGCCAAGGTGGGGCCGGGGGTGCGAACACCGGGGAGCTGTTTTTT | CASSQGGAGGANTGELFF
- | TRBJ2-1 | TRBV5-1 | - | TGCGCCAGCAGCTTTAAGAGCGACAATGAGCAGTTCTTC | CASSFKSDNEQFF
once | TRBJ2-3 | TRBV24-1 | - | TGTGCCACCAGTGATTTGGGCCGGGGCGGGAAGGGGGATACGCAGTATTTT | CATSDLGRGGKGDTQYF
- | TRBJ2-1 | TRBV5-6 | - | TGTGCCAGCAGCTTGGGAGCAGGGAGAAATGAGCAGTTCTTC | CASSLGAGRNEQFF
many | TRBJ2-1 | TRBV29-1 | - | TGCAGCGTTGAAAGGGGGACTTACAATGAGCAGTTCTTC | CSVERGTYNEQFF
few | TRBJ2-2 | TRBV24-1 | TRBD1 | TGTGCCACCAGTGATCCCGGGACAGGGAACACCGGGGAGCTGTTTTTT | CATSDPGTGNTGELFF
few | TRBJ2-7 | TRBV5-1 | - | TGCGCCAGCCAGGGCGGAGTCGGATACGAGCAGTACTTC | CASQGGVGYEQYF
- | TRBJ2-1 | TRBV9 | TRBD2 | TGTGCCAGCAGCGTTCAAGGACTAGCGGAAAACAATGAGCAGTTCTTC | CASSVQGLAENNEQFF
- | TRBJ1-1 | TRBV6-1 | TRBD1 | TGTGCCAGCAGTGGACAGGGGGCCACTGAAGCTTTCTTT | CASSGQGATEAFF
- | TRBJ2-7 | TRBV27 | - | TGTGCCAGCAGTTCAACTACAACACGGGCCGAGCAGTACTTC | CASSSTTTRAEQYF
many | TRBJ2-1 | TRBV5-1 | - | TGCGCCAGCGGAGTCGGTGCTAAGGGGCAGGGTGAGCAGTTCTTC | CASGVGAKGQGEQFF
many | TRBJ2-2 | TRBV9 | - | TGTGCCAGCAGCGTAGGGCAGCGGCCGAACACCGGGGAGCTGTTTTTT | CASSVGQRPNTGELFF
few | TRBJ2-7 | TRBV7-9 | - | TGTGCCAGCAGCTTAGCGGGGGAAAGCTCCTACGAGCAGTACTTC | CASSLAGESSYEQYF
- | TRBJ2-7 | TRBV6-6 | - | TGTGCCAGCATAGGCGGACAAACCTACGAGCAGTACTTC | CASIGGQTYEQYF
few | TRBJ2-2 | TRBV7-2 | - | TGTGCCAGCAGCTTAAGATGGGGTGGGGATCACGGGGAGCTGTTTTTT | CASSLRWGGDHGELFF
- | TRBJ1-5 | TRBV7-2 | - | TGTGCCAGCAGCCTAGAAAGCAATCAGCCCCAGCATTTT | CASSLESNQPQHF
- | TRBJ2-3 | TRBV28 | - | TGTGCCAGCAGTTTAGATACGCAGTATTTT | CASSLDTQYF
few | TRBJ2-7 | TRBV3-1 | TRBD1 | TGTGCCAGCAAAGGGACAGGGTACTACGAGCAGTACTTC | CASKGTGYYEQYF